These T cell receptor beta chains were read from a single sample in a study of cytomegalovirus exposure and HLA in healthy donors. Produced via immunoSEQ multiplex PCR; TCRdb's table is partial and in-frame only. The top ten clones hold roughly 3% of a sample with about 180,000 clones, 70% to 75% of them seen once. Sequences were obtained from PBMCs. The receptor source for this set is a male donor in good health and CMV-seronegative. CDR3s include the opening cysteine and the closing phenylalanine or tryptophan. D genes are given only for firm matches. Size values are once, few and many counts, or a class for expanded clones, and some rows have none.

once TRBJ1-5 14 . TRBV5-4 CASSGGPGDQPQHF TGTGCCAGCAGCGGGGGCCCAGGGGATCAGCCCCAGCATTTT
few TRBJ1-5 16 TRBD1 TRBV16 CASSQPDRGSNQPQHF TGTGCCAGCAGCCAACCGGACAGGGGGAGTAATCAGCCCCAGCATTTT
once TRBJ2-7 12 . TRBV25-1 CASSASLGLQYF TGTGCCAGCAGTGCTTCGTTGGGGCTGCAGTACTTC
. TRBJ2-1 15 . TRBV9 CASSVEGDRTYEQFF TGTGCCAGCAGCGTCGAGGGGGACCGCACGTACGAGCAGTTCTTC
. TRBJ1-5 16 . TRBV5-6 CARAGRMKYSNQPQHF TGTGCCAGGGCGGGACGGATGAAATATAGCAATCAGCCCCAGCATTTT
. TRBJ2-2 16 TRBD2 TRBV7-3 CASSLIGTSNPGELFF TGTGCCAGCAGCTTAATAGGGACTAGCAACCCCGGGGAGCTGTTTTTT
. TRBJ2-6 14 . TRBV28 CASKWGAGANVLTF TGTGCCAGCAAATGGGGGGCTGGGGCCAACGTCCTGACTTTC
. TRBJ1-5 11 . TRBV18 CASSKGFSQHF TGTGCCAGCTCAAAGGGGTTTAGCCAGCATTTT
. TRBJ1-5 17 . TRBV19 CASSINKQGPSNQPQHF TGTGCCAGTAGTATCAACAAACAGGGTCCCAGCAATCAGCCCCAGCATTTT
. TRBJ1-1 13 TRBD1 TRBV19 CASSLQGAAEAFF TGTGCCAGTAGCCTACAGGGGGCGGCCGAAGCTTTCTTT
. TRBJ1-3 15 . TRBV6-6 CASSYSPGYGNTIYF TGTGCCAGCAGTTACTCGCCCGGGTACGGAAACACCATATATTTT
. TRBJ2-1 15 TRBD2 TRBV28 CASSSSGRASDEQFF TGTGCCAGCTCCTCTAGCGGGAGGGCCTCCGATGAGCAGTTCTTC
many TRBJ2-5 15 TRBD2 TRBV6-1 CASSEASGSQETQYF TGTGCCAGCAGTGAAGCTAGCGGGAGTCAGGAGACCCAGTACTTC
. TRBJ2-3 16 TRBD2 TRBV27 CASSRQMREIADTQYF TGTGCCAGCAGCCGCCAAATGCGGGAGATCGCAGATACGCAGTATTTT
. TRBJ1-2 12 . TRBV29-1 CSANRVKDGYTF TGCAGCGCCAACAGGGTAAAGGATGGCTACACCTTC
once TRBJ2-5 14 TRBD2 TRBV4-1 CASSLTSGGETQYF TGCGCCAGCAGCCTGACTAGCGGGGGAGAGACCCAGTACTTC
. TRBJ2-3 16 TRBD1 TRBV5-1 CASSTRTGGRADTQYF TGCGCCAGCAGCACTAGGACAGGGGGCAGGGCAGATACGCAGTATTTT
. TRBJ1-5 13 . TRBV18 CASSAGPGQPQHF TGTGCCAGCTCAGCGGGGCCAGGTCAGCCCCAGCATTTT
. TRBJ1-1 16 . TRBV29-1 CSVGFLRPASGTEAFF TGCAGCGTTGGGTTCTTACGGCCAGCCTCGGGCACTGAAGCTTTCTTT
. TRBJ1-4 13 TRBD1 TRBV10-3 CAIRTGEAEKLFF TGTGCCATCAGGACAGGGGAAGCTGAAAAACTGTTTTTT
. TRBJ1-3 17 . TRBV11-2 CASSLDGGLSALYTIYF TGTGCCAGCAGCTTAGATGGAGGCCTCTCAGCGCTTTACACCATATATTTT
. TRBJ2-7 15 TRBD1 TRBV19 CASQSGTAFSYEQYF TGTGCCAGCCAGTCCGGGACAGCTTTCTCCTACGAGCAGTACTTC
. TRBJ2-7 14 . TRBV6-1 CASSEASISYEQYF TGTGCCAGCAGTGAAGCGAGCATTTCCTACGAGCAGTACTTC
. TRBJ2-3 15 TRBD2 TRBV5-1 CASRAGVGPTDTQYF TGCGCCAGCCGAGCGGGAGTTGGGCCCACAGATACGCAGTATTTT
. TRBJ2-3 17 TRBD2 TRBV9 CASSVLAGGPGTDTQYF TGTGCCAGCAGCGTACTAGCGGGAGGGCCAGGGACAGATACGCAGTATTTT
. TRBJ1-1 12 . TRBV28 CASSSPGNEAFF TGTGCCAGCAGTTCCCCAGGGAATGAAGCTTTCTTT
. TRBJ2-7 15 TRBD1 TRBV25-1 CASSEPGTGFYEQYF TGTGCCAGCAGTGAACCCGGGACAGGGTTTTACGAGCAGTACTTC